This T cell receptor (beta chain) was identified during a study of T cell repertoires in aging, cancer and after chemotherapy. Study-wide background: Approximately 9.6 million TCR reads were in the whole dataset.

Germline loops: CDR1 MNHEY, CDR2 SVGEGT. The CDR3 totals 15 residues. V was clipped by 0 bases and J by 2 bases, with 8 bases between them. Study-level points and caveats: In each cancer cohort, median generation probability increased across chemotherapy, suggesting thymic output rebounded. Untreated cancer patients had significantly lower blood TCR diversity than age-matched healthy donors.

This clonotype appeared a few times. Antigen unknown. Amplification of TCR beta used genomic DNA extracted from peripheral blood. Multiplex touch-down PCR with TRB-A/B primers amplified rearranged V-D-J TRB sequences. One entry per CDR3 protein, called by TCRdb with MiXCR from the multiplex PCR reads. The table includes some 19,000 distinct CDR3 sequences, 37% detected once. This receptor was identified in a human donor with a solid tumor. The chain is built from TRBV6-2 or TRBV6-3 and TRBJ2-1; no firm D call. Sequenced material: blood. In DNA, the CDR3 is TGTGCCAGCAGTTACTCGTCCCTAGCCTACAATGAGCAGTTCTTC. As protein: CASSYSSLAYNEQFF.